The 30 T cell receptor beta chains given below trace back to one sample, sequenced in a study of blood T cells in healthy people across ages. It was with a sample-barcoded 5' primer and a J-beta primer mix that a second PCR of roughly 6 to 12 cycles was run. TCRdb re-derived calls from the 5' RACE reads in MiXCR, one entry per CDR3 protein. The sample has 600,000 to 800,000 distinct CDR3 sequences, under 25% seen once. The sample consisted of blood. These receptors came from a man in his 70s in good health.

In this sample, this clonotype turned up many times. The V and J genes are TRBV20-1 and TRBJ2-5, with unresolved D. V lost 5 bases, J lost 3 bases, and 10 bases lay in between. The CDR3 consists of 12 residues. Germline CDR1 is DFQATT and CDR2 is SNEGSKA (reference sequence). CDR3 DNA sequence: TGCAGTGCTTCTGACACAAAAGAGACCCAGTACTTC. Encoded protein: CSASDTKETQYF.

V usage is TRBV11-2 and J usage is TRBJ2-1; D gene ambiguous. Germline V lookup: CDR1 SGHAT, CDR2 FQNNGV. The CDR3 is 15 amino acids. V was shortened by 2 bases and J by 3 bases, with 11 bases between the two germline ends. CDR3 sequence: CASSLNGRDYNEQFF. CDR3 in DNA: TGTGCCAGCAGCTTAAACGGACGAGACTACAATGAGCAGTTCTTC. Based on the CDR3 plus reference TRBV11-2 and TRBJ2-1, the full variable domain is EAGVAQSPRYKIIEKRQSVAFWCNPISGHATLYWYQQILGQGPKLLIQFQNNGVVDDSQLPKDRFSAERLKGVDSTLKIQPAKLEDSAVYLCASSLNGRDYNEQFFGPGTRLTVL.

This clonotype turned up a few times. The genes are TRBV5-1 and TRBJ2-3, with 7 bases matching TRBD1. With V trimmed by 2 bases and J by 3 bases, 3 bases remained unmatched. The CDR3 is 14 amino acids. Germline assignment: CDR1 SGHRS and CDR2 YFSETQ. CDR3 DNA: TGCGCCAGCAGCTTACCGGACAGGACAGATACGCAGTATTTT. Its protein product is CASSLPDRTDTQYF.

This clonotype showed up just a few times. One end of the junction varies from germline; a read error may be responsible. The chain couples TRBV6-1 to TRBJ2-1; D gene ambiguous. The CDR3 totals 16 residues. CDR1 is MNHNS and CDR2 is SASEGT in the germline V gene. In DNA form, the CDR3 reads TGTACCAGCAGTCGGCGAGCACGGGCCCCCTACAATGAGCAGCTCTTC. Its protein product is CTSSRRARAPYNEQLF.

The chain employs TRBV5-1 and TRBJ2-5; D not resolved. The DNA end is a closer match to TRBJ2-1, so the J assignment may be wrong. This CDR3 has 14 residues. The germline V gene has CDR1 SGHRS and CDR2 YFSETQ. CDR3 sequence: CASSWSDSYNEQFF. CDR3 DNA: TGCGCCAGCAGCTGGAGCGACTCCTACAATGAGCAGTTCTTC.

The chain employs TRBV10-3 and TRBJ2-3; TRBD2 matches 8 bases. The ends lost 4 bases at V and 2 bases at J; junction bases unmatched: 8. In germline, CDR1 is ENHRY, CDR2 SYGVKD. The CDR3 length is 16 residues. The CDR3 region has the DNA TGTGCCATCAGTGCGCGATCTAGCGGGTCCACAGATACGCAGTATTTT. Residues: CAISARSSGSTDTQYF.

This clonotype was found a few times. J is TRBJ2-4 and V is TRBV3-1, with D uncertain. There are 16 residues in the CDR3. V was clipped by 0 bases and J by 0 bases, with 9 bases between them. Germline CDR1 reads LGHDT; CDR2 reads YNNKEL (reference sequence). CDR3 sequence: CASSQDNGLAKNIQYF. In DNA form, the CDR3 reads TGTGCCAGCAGCCAAGATAACGGTCTAGCCAAAAACATTCAGTACTTC.

In its sample, this clonotype was seen a few times. In nucleotides, the CDR3 is TGTGCCAGTAGAAACTCCGGGACAGGGTTTAATGAGCAGTTCTTC. Translation: CASRNSGTGFNEQFF. V and J are TRBV19 and TRBJ2-1; 9 bases match TRBD1. The junction had 10 bases not matched to a gene; V was cut back by 6 bases and J by 7 bases. The CDR3 loop spans 15 amino acids. Germline V gene data show CDR1 as LNHDA and CDR2 as SQIVND (reference sequence).

This clonotype appeared a few times. The rearrangement uses TRBV15 and TRBJ1-2; D gene uncertain. The germline gives CDR1 LNHNV, CDR2 YYDKDF (reference sequence). The CDR3 totals 13 residues. The V and J ends lost 0 bases and 5 bases respectively, with 7 bases between them. CDR3: CATSREGLYGYTF. The CDR3 region has the DNA TGTGCCACCAGCAGAGAAGGTCTTTATGGCTACACCTTC.

The table lists this clonotype with a few counts. The chain links TRBV30 to TRBJ2-3; possibly TRBD1 for D (7 bases). This CDR3 contains 12 residues. Looked up from germline, CDR1 is GTSNPN and CDR2 is SVGIG (reference sequence). The CDR3: CLARGGTDTQYF. CDR3 in DNA: TGTCTAGCCAGGGGGGGCACAGATACGCAGTATTTT.

V gene TRBV12-3 or TRBV12-4 combines with J gene TRBJ1-4, with 7 bases matching TRBD1. The V segment lost 5 bases and the J segment 6 bases; nucleotides outside the gene matches: 6. The CDR3 runs to 14 residues. The CDR3 bases are TGTGCCAGCAGTCTCCGGGACAGATATGAAAAACTGTTTTTT. Translation: CASSLRDRYEKLFF.

This clonotype has ten or more counts. The chain uses TRBV12-3 or TRBV12-4 and TRBJ2-7; D might be TRBD1 (6 bases). V lost 3 bases to trimming and J lost 3 bases, with 12 bases between them. This CDR3 is 14 amino acids long. The CDR3 sequence is CASSFGRGGYEQYF. The DNA of the CDR3 is TGTGCCAGCAGTTTCGGCAGGGGCGGCTACGAGCAGTACTTC.

There are a few counts of this clonotype. The V and J genes are TRBV6-6 and TRBJ1-6, with TRBD1 identical over 8 bases. Trimming at V came to 2 bases and at J to 7 bases, leaving 4 bases not matched to a gene. Germline V gene sequence: CDR1 MNHNY, CDR2 SVGAGI (reference sequence). The CDR3 has 15 residues. The CDR3 DNA is TGTGCCAGCAGTTACCGGACAGGGAGGAATTCACCCCTCCACTTT. Translated, it gives CASSYRTGRNSPLHF.

This clonotype was seen more than once but under ten times. The V call is TRBV7-6, the J call TRBJ2-5; a weak D match, TRBD1 (6 bases). There are 17 residues in the CDR3. The germline V and J ends were trimmed by 1 base and 3 bases, with 18 bases remaining between them. Germline assignment: CDR1 SGHVS and CDR2 FNYEAQ. This CDR3 is CASSLETGTLYKETQYF. The CDR3 DNA reads as TGTGCCAGCAGCTTAGAAACCGGGACATTGTACAAAGAGACCCAGTACTTC.

In this sample, this clonotype turned up many times. This sequence joins TRBV29-1 and TRBJ2-7; D is uncertain. This CDR3 is built from 13 residues. The V end lost 6 bases, the J end lost 3 bases, and 15 bases lay between the germline ends. The germline V gene encodes CDR1 SQVTM and CDR2 ANQGSEA. CDR3 sequence: CSVPSGLGYEQYF. As DNA, the CDR3 is TGCAGCGTCCCCTCCGGATTAGGCTACGAGCAGTACTTC.

V is TRBV12-3 or TRBV12-4 and J is TRBJ2-1; the D gene could be TRBD1 or TRBD2 (5 bases each). The CDR3 totals 14 residues. V was clipped by 3 bases and J by 8 bases, with 14 bases between them. CDR3 sequence: CASSFLRGRDEQFF. DNA of the CDR3: TGTGCCAGCAGTTTCCTCCGGGGCAGAGATGAGCAGTTCTTC.

J is TRBJ2-7 and V is TRBV20-1, with no clear D. The J call may be faulty, since TRBJ2-5 better matches the DNA end. From germline, CDR1 is DFQATT and CDR2 SNEGSKA (reference sequence). The CDR3 spans 13 residues. The CDR3 DNA reads TGCAGTGCTCTACCGGGTCACCAAGAGACCCAGTACTTC. Translation: CSALPGHQETQYF.

This clonotype was seen a handful of times. The chain has TRBV7-6 and TRBJ2-1; 8 nucleotides line up with TRBD2. Judging by the DNA end, TRBJ2-5 fits better; the J call may be wrong. Germline V lookup: CDR1 SGHVS, CDR2 FNYEAQ. This CDR3 is 14 amino acids long. CDR3 sequence: CASSFLAGKETQYF. The CDR3 nucleotides are TGTGCCAGCAGCTTCCTAGCGGGCAAAGAGACCCAGTACTTC.

The chain carries TRBV6-5 and TRBJ2-7; TRBD1 matches 8 bases. Per the germline V gene, CDR1 is MNHEY and CDR2 is SVGAGI. The CDR3 is made up of 15 amino acids. Germline trimming cut 0 bases from V and 7 bases from J; bases unmatched to any gene: 8. In DNA form, the CDR3 reads TGTGCCAGCAGTTACTCGGTAGGCAGGGGGCAAGAGCAGTACTTC. This codes for CASSYSVGRGQEQYF.

This clonotype was seen a few times. The chain links TRBV28 to TRBJ2-5, with TRBD2 matching 14 bases. The J call may be in error: the DNA end matches TRBJ2-1 better. The CDR3 extends over 19 amino acids. The germline CDR1 and CDR2 sequences are MDHEN and SYDVKM. CDR3 sequence: CASSLYGTSGSGTYNEQFF. DNA of the CDR3: TGTGCCAGCAGTTTATATGGGACTAGCGGGAGTGGCACCTACAATGAGCAGTTCTTC.

This clonotype has just a few counts. V and J are TRBV2 and TRBJ2-3, with D unresolved. With 3 bases removed from V and 5 bases from J, the gap between germline ends came to 6 bases. The germline CDR1 and CDR2 sequences are SNHLY and FYNNEI. This CDR3 has 12 residues. Written as DNA, the CDR3 is TGTGCCAGCAGTGACTTCCAAGATACGCAGTATTTT. Its protein product is CASSDFQDTQYF.

The table lists this clonotype with a few counts. The chain links TRBV29-1 to TRBJ1-2; D gene ambiguous. Trimming stripped 1 base from V and 1 base from J, with 7 bases between. Germline loops: CDR1 SQVTM, CDR2 ANQGSEA. CDR3 length equals 13 residues. DNA of the CDR3: TGCAGCGTTGAAGGACATCATAACTATGGCTACACCTTC. Protein: CSVEGHHNYGYTF. Full variable domain (rest looked up from reference TRBV29-1 and TRBJ1-2): SAVISQKPSRDICQRGTSLTIQCQVDSQVTMMFWYRQQPGQSLTLIATANQGSEATYESGFVIDKFPISRPNLTFSTLTVSNMSPEDSSIYLCSVEGHHNYGYTFGSGTRLTVV.

For the CDR3, the DNA is TGCGCCAGCAGCCAAGATGAGACGCGCGGCGAGACCCAGTACTTC. Its translation is CASSQDETRGETQYF. V is TRBV4-1 and J is TRBJ2-5, with D unclear. Germline loops: CDR1 MGHRA, CDR2 YSYEKL. The CDR3 sequence is 15 residues long. Deletions cut 0 bases from V and 5 bases from J, with 13 bases between.

This clonotype occurred a few times. The genes are TRBV19 and TRBJ1-5, with D tentatively TRBD1 (5 bases). There are 14 residues in the CDR3. V lost 4 bases to trimming and J lost 2 bases, with 9 bases between them. The V gene's germline CDR1 is LNHDA and CDR2 SQIVND (reference sequence). The CDR3 protein is CASSKQDRNQPQHF. DNA for the CDR3: TGTGCCAGTAGTAAACAGGACCGCAATCAGCCCCAGCATTTT.

The chain uses TRBV10-3 and TRBJ1-1; possibly TRBD1 for D (5 bases). The CDR3 sequence is 12 residues long. The V end was cut by 6 bases, the J end by 8 bases, with 13 bases between. The germline CDR1 and CDR2 sequences are ENHRY and SYGVKD. CDR3 in DNA: TGTGCCATCAGCGCGGGGCAAGTAGAAGCTTTCTTT. It yields the protein CAISAGQVEAFF.

This clonotype was counted at least ten times. CDR3 in amino acids: CASSSSGGEQYF. The CDR3 bases are TGTGCCAGCAGCTCCTCAGGGGGAGAGCAGTACTTC. The chain links TRBV11-2 to TRBJ2-5, with 7 bases that match TRBD1. V lost 4 bases and J lost 11; bases outside the gene matches: 7. The CDR3 sequence is 12 residues long. The germline V gene has CDR1 SGHAT and CDR2 FQNNGV.

The rearrangement joins TRBV19 to TRBJ1-4, with 7 bases identical to TRBD1. Germline V gene sequence: CDR1 LNHDA, CDR2 SQIVND (reference sequence). The CDR3 runs to 15 residues. The trim removed 3 bases at V and 3 bases at J, leaving 4 bases unmatched. The CDR3 here is CASSMTGMANEKLFF. In DNA form, the CDR3 reads TGTGCCAGTAGTATGACAGGGATGGCTAATGAAAAACTGTTTTTT.

This clonotype showed up just a few times. This chain connects TRBV12-3 or TRBV12-4 to TRBJ2-3; 8 bases match TRBD2. The CDR3 runs 15 residues. Germline trimming cut 6 bases from V and 2 bases from J; bases unmatched to any gene: 7. In nucleotides, the CDR3 is TGTGCCAGCAGCACCAGCGGGAGTGTCACAGATACGCAGTATTTT. This translates into CASSTSGSVTDTQYF.

The chain is built from TRBV5-5 and TRBJ1-1; tentatively, D is TRBD1 (5 bases). Trimming cost V 3 bases and J 4 bases, with 10 bases left between them. The CDR3 covers 13 residues. CDR1 is SGHKS, CDR2 YYEKEE, per germline (reference sequence). The CDR3 spells CASSSGTVTEAFF. CDR3 nucleotide sequence: TGTGCCAGCAGCTCAGGGACGGTCACTGAAGCTTTCTTT.

This clonotype appeared a few times. This chain joins TRBV6-1 and TRBJ1-2; the D is unclear. The CDR3 consists of 13 residues. CDR1 is MNHNS and CDR2 is SASEGT in the germline V gene. Trimming took 11 bases from V and 5 from J, leaving 18 bases between them. CDR3 in amino acids: CACYNRENYGYTF. For the CDR3, the DNA is TGTGCCTGCTACAATAGGGAGAATTATGGCTACACCTTC.